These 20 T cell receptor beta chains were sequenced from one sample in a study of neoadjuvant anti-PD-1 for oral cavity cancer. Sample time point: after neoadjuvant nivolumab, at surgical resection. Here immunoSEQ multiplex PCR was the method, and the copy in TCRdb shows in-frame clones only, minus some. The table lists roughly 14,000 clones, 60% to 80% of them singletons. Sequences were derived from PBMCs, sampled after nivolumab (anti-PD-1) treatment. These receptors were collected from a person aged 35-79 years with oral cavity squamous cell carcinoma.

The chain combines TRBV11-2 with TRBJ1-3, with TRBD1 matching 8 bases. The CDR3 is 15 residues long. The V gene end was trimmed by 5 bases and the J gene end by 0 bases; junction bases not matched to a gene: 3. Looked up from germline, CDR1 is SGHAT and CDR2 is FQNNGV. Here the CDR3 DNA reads TGTGCCAGCAGCCCAGGGACAGGCTCTGGAAACACCATATATTTT. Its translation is CASSPGTGSGNTIYF.

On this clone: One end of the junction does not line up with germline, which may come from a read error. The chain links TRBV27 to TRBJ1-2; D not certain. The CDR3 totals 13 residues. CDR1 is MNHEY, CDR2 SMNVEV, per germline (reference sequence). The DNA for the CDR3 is TGTGCCAACAGTTTCTTAGCTAACTATGGCTACACCTTC. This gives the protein CANSFLANYGYTF.

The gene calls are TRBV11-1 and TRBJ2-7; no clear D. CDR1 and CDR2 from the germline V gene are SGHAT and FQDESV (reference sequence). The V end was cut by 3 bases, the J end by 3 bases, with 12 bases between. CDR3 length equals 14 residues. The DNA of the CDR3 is TGTGCCAGCAGCTTGGGCAGAGCTGACTACGAGCAGTACTTC. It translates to CASSLGRADYEQYF.

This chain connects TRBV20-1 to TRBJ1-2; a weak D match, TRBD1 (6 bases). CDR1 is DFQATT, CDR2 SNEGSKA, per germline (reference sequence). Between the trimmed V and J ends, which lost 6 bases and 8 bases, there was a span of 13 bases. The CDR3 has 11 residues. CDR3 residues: CSAKTGRGYTF. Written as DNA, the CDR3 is TGCAGTGCAAAGACAGGTCGGGGCTACACCTTC.

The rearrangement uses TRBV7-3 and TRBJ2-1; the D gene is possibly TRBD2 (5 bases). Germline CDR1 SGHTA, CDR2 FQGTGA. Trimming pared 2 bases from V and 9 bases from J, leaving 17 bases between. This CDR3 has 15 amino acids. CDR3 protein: CASSLVDYQHTEQFF. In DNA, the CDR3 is TGTGCCAGCAGCTTAGTAGACTATCAGCACACTGAGCAGTTCTTC.

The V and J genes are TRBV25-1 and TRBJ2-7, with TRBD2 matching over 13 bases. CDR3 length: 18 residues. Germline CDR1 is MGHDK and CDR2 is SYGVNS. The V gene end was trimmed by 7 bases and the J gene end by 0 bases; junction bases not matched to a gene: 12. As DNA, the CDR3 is TGTGCCAGCACTCCAAAACTAGCGGGAGGGAAGGGCTCCTACGAGCAGTACTTC. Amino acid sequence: CASTPKLAGGKGSYEQYF.

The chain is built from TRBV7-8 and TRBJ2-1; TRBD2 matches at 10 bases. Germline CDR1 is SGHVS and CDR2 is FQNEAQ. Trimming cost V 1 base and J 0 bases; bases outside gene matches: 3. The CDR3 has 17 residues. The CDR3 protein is CASSLGSGRSSYNEQFF. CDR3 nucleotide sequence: TGTGCCAGCAGCTTAGGTAGCGGGAGGTCCTCCTACAATGAGCAGTTCTTC.

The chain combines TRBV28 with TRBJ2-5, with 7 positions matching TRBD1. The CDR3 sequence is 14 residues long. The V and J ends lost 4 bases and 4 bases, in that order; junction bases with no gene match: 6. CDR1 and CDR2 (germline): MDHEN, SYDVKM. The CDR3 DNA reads TGTGCCAGCAGTTCTCGGAAGGGGGCAGAGACCCAGTACTTC. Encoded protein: CASSSRKGAETQYF.

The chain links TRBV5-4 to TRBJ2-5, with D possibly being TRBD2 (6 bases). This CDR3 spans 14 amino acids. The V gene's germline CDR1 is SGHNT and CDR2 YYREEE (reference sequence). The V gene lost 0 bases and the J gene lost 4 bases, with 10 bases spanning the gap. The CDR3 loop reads CASSLAGVGETQYF. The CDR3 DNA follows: TGTGCCAGCAGCTTGGCGGGGGTTGGAGAGACCCAGTACTTC.

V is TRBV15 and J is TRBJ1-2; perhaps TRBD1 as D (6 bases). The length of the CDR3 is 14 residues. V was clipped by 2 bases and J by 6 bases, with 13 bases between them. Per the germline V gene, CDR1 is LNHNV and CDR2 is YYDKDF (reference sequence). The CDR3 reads CATSRLGAGDGYTF. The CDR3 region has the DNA TGTGCCACCAGCAGATTGGGGGCTGGTGATGGCTACACCTTC. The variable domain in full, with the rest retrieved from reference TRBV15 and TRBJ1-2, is DAMVIQNPRYQVTQFGKPVTLSCSQTLNHNVMYWYQQKSSQAPKLLFHYYDKDFNNEADTPDNFQSRRPNTSFCFLDIRSPGLGDTAMYLCATSRLGAGDGYTFGSGTRLTVV.

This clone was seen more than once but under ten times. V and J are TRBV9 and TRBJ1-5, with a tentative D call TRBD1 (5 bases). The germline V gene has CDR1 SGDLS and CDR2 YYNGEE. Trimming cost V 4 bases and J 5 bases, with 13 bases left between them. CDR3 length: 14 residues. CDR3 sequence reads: CASSHSGGHQPQHF. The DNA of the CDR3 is TGTGCCAGCAGCCATTCCGGGGGACATCAGCCCCAGCATTTT.

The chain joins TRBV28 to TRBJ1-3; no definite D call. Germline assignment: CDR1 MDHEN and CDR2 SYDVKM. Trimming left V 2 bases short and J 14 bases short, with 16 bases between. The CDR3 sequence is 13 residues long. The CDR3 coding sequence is TGTGCCAGCAGTTTACTCCCTGCAAACCGGGTATATTTT. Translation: CASSLLPANRVYF. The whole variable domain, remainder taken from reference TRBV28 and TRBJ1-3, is DVKVTQSSRYLVKRTGEKVFLECVQDMDHENMFWYRQDPGLGLRLIYFSYDVKMKEKGDIPEGYSVSREKKERFSLILESASTNQTSMYLCASSLLPANRVYFGEGSWLTVV.

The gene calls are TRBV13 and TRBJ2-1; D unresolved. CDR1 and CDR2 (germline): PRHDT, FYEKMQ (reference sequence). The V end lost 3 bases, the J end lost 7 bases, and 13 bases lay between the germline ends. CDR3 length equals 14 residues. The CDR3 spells CASSLFYSGNEQFF. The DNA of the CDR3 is TGTGCCAGCAGCTTGTTCTATTCTGGTAATGAGCAGTTCTTC.

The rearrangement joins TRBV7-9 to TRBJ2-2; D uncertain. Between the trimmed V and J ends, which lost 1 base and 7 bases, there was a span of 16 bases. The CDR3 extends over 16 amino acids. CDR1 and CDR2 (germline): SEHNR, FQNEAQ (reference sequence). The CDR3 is CASSLGPQKIFGELFF. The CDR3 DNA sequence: TGTGCCAGCAGCTTAGGCCCCCAGAAAATTTTCGGGGAGCTGTTTTTT.

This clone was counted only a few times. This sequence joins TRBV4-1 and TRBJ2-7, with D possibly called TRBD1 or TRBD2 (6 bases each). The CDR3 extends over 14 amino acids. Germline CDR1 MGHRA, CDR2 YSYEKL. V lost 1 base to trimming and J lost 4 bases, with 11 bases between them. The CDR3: CASSQGWRGYEQYF. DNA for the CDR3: TGCGCCAGCAGCCAAGGTTGGAGGGGGTACGAGCAGTACTTC.

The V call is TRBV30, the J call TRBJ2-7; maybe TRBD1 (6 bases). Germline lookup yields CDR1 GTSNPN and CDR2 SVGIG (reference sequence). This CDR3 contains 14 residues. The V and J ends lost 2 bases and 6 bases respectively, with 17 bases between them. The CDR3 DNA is TGTGCCTGGAGTCTAACTTTTCCACAGGGCGAGCAGTACTTC. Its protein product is CAWSLTFPQGEQYF.

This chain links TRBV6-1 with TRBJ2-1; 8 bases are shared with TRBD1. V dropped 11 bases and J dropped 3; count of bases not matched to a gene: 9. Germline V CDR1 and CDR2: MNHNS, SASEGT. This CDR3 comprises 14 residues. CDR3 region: CAGRTGQNYNEQFF. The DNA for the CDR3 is TGTGCCGGCCGGACAGGGCAAAACTACAATGAGCAGTTCTTC.

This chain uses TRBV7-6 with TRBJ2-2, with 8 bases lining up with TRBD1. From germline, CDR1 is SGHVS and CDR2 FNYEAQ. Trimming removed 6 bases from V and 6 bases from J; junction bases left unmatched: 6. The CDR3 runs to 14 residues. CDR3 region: CASRKGQEAGELFF. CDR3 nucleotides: TGTGCCAGCAGGAAGGGACAGGAAGCCGGGGAGCTGTTTTTT.

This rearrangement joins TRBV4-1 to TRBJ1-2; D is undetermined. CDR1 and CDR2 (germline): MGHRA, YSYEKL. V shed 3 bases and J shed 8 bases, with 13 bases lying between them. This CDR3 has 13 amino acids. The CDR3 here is CASSQEGSYGYTF. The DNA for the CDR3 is TGCGCCAGCAGCCAGGAGGGCTCCTACGGCTACACCTTC.

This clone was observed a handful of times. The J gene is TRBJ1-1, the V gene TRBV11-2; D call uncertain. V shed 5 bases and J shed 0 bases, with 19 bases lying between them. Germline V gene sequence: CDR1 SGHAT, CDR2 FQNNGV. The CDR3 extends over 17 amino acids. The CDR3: CASSPRAVSWLNTEAFF. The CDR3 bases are TGTGCCAGCAGCCCCCGGGCGGTGTCGTGGCTGAACACTGAAGCTTTCTTT.